A selection of T cell receptor beta chains follows, all from one sample in a study of human T cells and chemical hapten exposure. TCRdb reprocessed the RACE reads via MiXCR and lists one record per CDR3 protein. The sample includes 65,000 to 85,000 distinct CDR3 sequences, 10% seen only once; the top ten take roughly 1.4%. The sample here was whole blood, taken in connection with sensitization to the hapten diphenylcyclopropenone (DPC). The receptors come from a woman between 50 and 59 years old with alopecia areata. Some clones in this sample may be carry-over from other donors' samples. Both conserved end residues are part of each CDR3. The order of the fields is J gene, clone size, V gene, D gene, CDR3 DNA, CDR3 protein. A D gene is named only where the DNA matches it firmly. Some rows mark clone size as missing; the rest say once, few, many or name a class of expanded clone.

j_gene: TRBJ1-2; abundance: .; v_gene: TRBV29-1; d_gene: .; CDR3nt: TGCAGCGTTGCAGTAAACTATGGCTACACCTTC; CDR3aa: CSVAVNYGYTF
j_gene: TRBJ2-6; abundance: many; v_gene: TRBV29-1; d_gene: .; CDR3nt: TGCAGCGTTGCTTCGAGAGGGGCCAACGTCCTGACTTTC; CDR3aa: CSVASRGANVLTF
j_gene: TRBJ1-2; abundance: many; v_gene: TRBV6-6; d_gene: TRBD1; CDR3nt: TGTGCCAGCAGTTACAAGAATCCGGGACAGGGGTACTATGGCTACACCTTC; CDR3aa: CASSYKNPGQGYYGYTF
j_gene: TRBJ1-2; abundance: many; v_gene: TRBV29-1; d_gene: .; CDR3nt: TGCAGCATCCAGTTAGGGGTGCATGGCTACACCTTC; CDR3aa: CSIQLGVHGYTF
j_gene: TRBJ2-7; abundance: .; v_gene: TRBV7-3; d_gene: TRBD2; CDR3nt: TGTGCCAGCAGCTTAAAAGGCGGGAGCGGAACCTACGAGCAGTACTTC; CDR3aa: CASSLKGGSGTYEQYF
j_gene: TRBJ2-1; abundance: .; v_gene: TRBV20-1; d_gene: TRBD2; CDR3nt: TGCAGTGCTGGACAGAGCGGGAGGGCCCTCAGTGAGCAGTTCTTC; CDR3aa: CSAGQSGRALSEQFF
j_gene: TRBJ2-1; abundance: many; v_gene: TRBV7-2; d_gene: .; CDR3nt: TGTGCCAGCAGCTCACGGACACCAGGAAATGAGCAGTTCTTC; CDR3aa: CASSSRTPGNEQFF
j_gene: TRBJ1-3; abundance: few; v_gene: TRBV12-3/TRBV12-4; d_gene: TRBD1; CDR3nt: TGTGCCAGCAGGACAGGGCGAGGCTCTGGAAACACCATATATTTT; CDR3aa: CASRTGRGSGNTIYF
j_gene: TRBJ2-3; abundance: .; v_gene: TRBV11-3; d_gene: TRBD1; CDR3nt: TGTGTCGCCCGGGACAGGGGTACCGATACGCAGTATTTT; CDR3aa: CVARDRGTDTQYF
j_gene: TRBJ2-1; abundance: .; v_gene: TRBV2; d_gene: TRBD2; CDR3nt: TGTGCCAGCAGTGAACGGGAGGGGAATGAGCAGTTCTTC; CDR3aa: CASSEREGNEQFF
j_gene: TRBJ1-1; abundance: once; v_gene: TRBV29-1; d_gene: .; CDR3nt: TGCAGCGTTTGCCAGGGTGTGAGCACTGAAGCTTTCTTT; CDR3aa: CSVCQGVSTEAFF
j_gene: TRBJ2-4; abundance: .; v_gene: TRBV11-2; d_gene: .; CDR3nt: TGTGCCAGCAGCTCCCTCGTACGGGCCCAAAACATTCAGTACTTC; CDR3aa: CASSSLVRAQNIQYF
j_gene: TRBJ1-4; abundance: many; v_gene: TRBV6-6; d_gene: .; CDR3nt: TGTGCCAGCAGCCGCCGTGCGGCCTCAACTAATGAAAAACTGTTTTTT; CDR3aa: CASSRRAASTNEKLFF
j_gene: TRBJ2-7; abundance: few; v_gene: TRBV30; d_gene: .; CDR3nt: TGTGCCTGGAGTGTACAGGGAGGCGAGCAGTACTTC; CDR3aa: CAWSVQGGEQYF
j_gene: TRBJ1-2; abundance: few; v_gene: TRBV6-1; d_gene: .; CDR3nt: TGTGCCAGCAGTCTTCCCCCGGGGCCCGTGGAAGGCTACACCTTC; CDR3aa: CASSLPPGPVEGYTF
j_gene: TRBJ2-5; abundance: .; v_gene: TRBV27; d_gene: TRBD2; CDR3nt: TGTGCCAGCAGTTTATCCCGACTAGCGGGAGGGCTGGAGACCCAGTACTTC; CDR3aa: CASSLSRLAGGLETQYF
j_gene: TRBJ2-1; abundance: few; v_gene: TRBV7-6; d_gene: .; CDR3nt: TGTGCCAGCAGCTTCTATGGCGGGCCTAACAATGAGCAGTTCTTC; CDR3aa: CASSFYGGPNNEQFF
j_gene: TRBJ2-7; abundance: few; v_gene: TRBV5-1; d_gene: .; CDR3nt: TGCGCCAGCAGCTTACCCACCTACGAGCAGTACTTC; CDR3aa: CASSLPTYEQYF
j_gene: TRBJ1-2; abundance: .; v_gene: TRBV13; d_gene: TRBD1; CDR3nt: TGTGCCAGCGGTTCTCCGACAGGGGATGGCTACACCTTC; CDR3aa: CASGSPTGDGYTF
j_gene: TRBJ2-1; abundance: .; v_gene: TRBV29-1; d_gene: TRBD2; CDR3nt: TGCAGCGTTCCCTCTAGCGGCTCCTACAATGAGCAGTTCTTC; CDR3aa: CSVPSSGSYNEQFF
j_gene: TRBJ2-7; abundance: .; v_gene: TRBV20-1; d_gene: TRBD1; CDR3nt: TGCAGTGCTCCAGGACAGGGGGCATCCTACGAGCAGTACTTC; CDR3aa: CSAPGQGASYEQYF